These T cell receptor beta chains were read from a single sample in a study of blood T cell repertoires in COVID-19. Generated by immunoSEQ multiplex PCR, the TCRdb table keeps only in-frame clones and is missing some. Among 200,000 to 250,000 clones listed, 84% were seen once. Input material: peripheral blood. Every receptor here comes from a woman of 80 years or more with active or convalescent COVID-19. The CDR3 runs from the conserved cysteine through the conserved F or W. A D gene is named only where the DNA matches it firmly. Not every row has a clone size; where given, it reads once, few, many or a size class.

D	V	J	size	DNA	CDR3
-	TRBV30	TRBJ2-5	-	TGTGCCTGGAGTGTACCTCCCAGGGGTCCGGAGGAGACCCAGTACTTC	CAWSVPPRGPEETQYF
-	TRBV15	TRBJ2-3	-	TGTGCCACCAGCAGAGGAGCGACAGATACGCAGTATTTT	CATSRGATDTQYF
-	TRBV6-2/TRBV6-3	TRBJ1-1	-	TGTGCCAGCAGTCTAACCCGGGGGGTGAACACTGAAGCTTTCTTT	CASSLTRGVNTEAFF
TRBD1	TRBV5-1	TRBJ1-4	-	TGCGCCAGCAGCGGGACAGGGCAGGCCGAAAAACTGTTTTTT	CASSGTGQAEKLFF
-	TRBV5-1	TRBJ1-1	-	TGCGCCAGCAGCTCCTTACGGGGTGGTGACACTGAAGCTTTCTTT	CASSSLRGGDTEAFF
TRBD1	TRBV28	TRBJ2-3	-	TGTGCCAGCAGTTCGGGACAGCACACAGATACGCAGTATTTT	CASSSGQHTDTQYF
TRBD1	TRBV30	TRBJ2-5	-	TGTGCCTGGGGACAGGGGCAAGAGACCCAGTACTTC	CAWGQGQETQYF
-	TRBV5-4	TRBJ2-5	-	TGTGCCAGCAGCCCGAGGGGAGGCTCGGAGACCCAGTACTTC	CASSPRGGSETQYF
-	TRBV7-3	TRBJ2-5	-	TGTGCCAGCAGCCCACGACATCAAGAGACCCAGTACTTC	CASSPRHQETQYF
TRBD2	TRBV9	TRBJ2-5	-	TGTGCCAGCAGCGTAGAGGGTAGCGGGCAAGAGACCCAGTACTTC	CASSVEGSGQETQYF
-	TRBV6-5	TRBJ1-5	-	TGTGCCAGCAGAATCAGGGTCTATAGCAATCAGCCCCAGCATTTT	CASRIRVYSNQPQHF
-	TRBV5-4	TRBJ2-7	once	TGTGCCAGCCACAAAACCTCGGGAGATTCCTCCTACGAGCAGTACTTC	CASHKTSGDSSYEQYF
TRBD2	TRBV30	TRBJ2-7	once	TGTGCCTGGAAAACTAGCGTCTCGTACGAGCAGTACTTC	CAWKTSVSYEQYF
TRBD2	TRBV7-9	TRBJ2-1	-	TGTGCCAGCAGCTCTACTAGCGGGGAATCCTACAATGAGCAGTTCTTC	CASSSTSGESYNEQFF
-	TRBV3-1/TRBV3-2	TRBJ2-3	-	TGTGCCAGCAACCATCAGGGGGGCGGCACAGATACGCAGTATTTT	CASNHQGGGTDTQYF
-	TRBV5-4	TRBJ2-1	-	TGTGCCAGCAGCTCAAGGGGGGGCTACAATGAGCAGTTCTTC	CASSSRGGYNEQFF
TRBD2	TRBV11-1	TRBJ2-1	-	TGTGCCAGCAGCTTAGCGTCTAGCGGGGGGTCTGAGCAGTTCTTC	CASSLASSGGSEQFF